This entry describes one TCR beta chain. Its binding antigen is unknown. No qualities accompany the bases; no much larger clone lies one base away. The immunoSEQ Assay, a bias-controlled multiplex PCR, was used to amplify TCRbeta CDR3 regions from genomic DNA. In the paper's pipeline: The number of nucleated cells in each sample was estimated from the amplification of reference gene primers within the assay. Sequence reads were collapsed and filtered to measure the absolute abundance of every unique TCRbeta CDR3 rearrangement. For each sample, productive Simpson clonality was calculated as the square root of Simpson's diversity index across productive rearrangements. Sourced from immuneACCESS, this table was stored by TCRdb with only in-frame sequences that have V and J called. A share of the clones is absent; for the studies checked, an unresolved V gene accounts for under half, and the remainder has no known explanation. V and J calls and clone size are given by that table; D and trimming were obtained from the DNA. For this sample there are roughly 250,000 clones; around nine tenths appear just once. The ten largest clones take up over 7.5% of the sample.

Trimming takes 4 bases off V and 7 bases off J; junction bases not matched to a gene: 7. CDR1 and CDR2 were assigned from the germline V gene as SGHRS and YFSETQ. From its cysteine to its phenylalanine, the CDR3 spans 14 amino acids. Kept here is only the CDR3 DNA, which spans 42 bases and is read in frame from base 1. Samples from volunteer blood donors who had recovered from COVID-19 were contributed by a second Seattle source. Whole blood was collected in K2EDTA tubes by collaborating institutions according to the institutions' own protocols. For TCRbeta analysis, collaborator samples were shipped as frozen whole blood, as isolated PBMCs, or as DNA extracted from either sample type. This entry comes from a study of blood T cell repertoires in COVID-19 (dated by TCRdb to about 2020). About the full investigation: Samples from collaborators originated in the United States, Italy and Spain and spanned both the acute and convalescent phases of COVID-19. Subjects who had been exposed to COVID-19, were actively infected with it, or had recovered from it provided the deeply sampled blood TCRbeta repertoires that made up the dataset. Sample metadata almost always included a de-identified subject ID, COVID-19 status, age in years and sex. The repertoires were released in a freely available public database intended as a resource for research on the immune response to SARS-CoV-2. Where HLA class I and class II types were available, the types were taken from metadata supplied by the sample provider, not from assay-based typing. The material from the prospective study consisted of cDNA or gDNA derived from T cells, B-cell-depleted T cells, or PBMCs. Samples were obtained from the ongoing ImmuneRACE study (first 160 participants) and from over a thousand subjects provided by 6 global collaborators. General study outcomes and caveats: The amount of clinical and demographic metadata varied by source and participant and was provided uncurated.

Sequencing input: peripheral blood. The TCR comes from a man aged 40-49 years who had recovered from COVID-19. Here the chain combines TRBV5-1 and TRBJ2-7; a stretch of 11 junction bases matches TRBD2. The CDR3 protein: CASSLISGREEQYF. DNA sequence: TGCGCCAGCAGCCTAATTAGCGGGAGGGAAGAGCAGTACTTC.